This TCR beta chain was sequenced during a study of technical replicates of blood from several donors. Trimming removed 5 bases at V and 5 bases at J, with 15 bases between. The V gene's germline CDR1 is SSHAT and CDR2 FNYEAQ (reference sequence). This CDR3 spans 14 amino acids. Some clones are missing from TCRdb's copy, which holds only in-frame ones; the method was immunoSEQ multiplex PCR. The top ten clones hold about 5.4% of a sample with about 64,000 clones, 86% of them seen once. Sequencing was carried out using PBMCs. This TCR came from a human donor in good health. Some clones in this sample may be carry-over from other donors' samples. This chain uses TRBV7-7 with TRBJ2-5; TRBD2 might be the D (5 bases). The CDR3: CASSLGRGEETQYF. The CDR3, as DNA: TGTGCCAGCAGCCTTGGACGGGGAGAGGAGACCCAGTACTTC.